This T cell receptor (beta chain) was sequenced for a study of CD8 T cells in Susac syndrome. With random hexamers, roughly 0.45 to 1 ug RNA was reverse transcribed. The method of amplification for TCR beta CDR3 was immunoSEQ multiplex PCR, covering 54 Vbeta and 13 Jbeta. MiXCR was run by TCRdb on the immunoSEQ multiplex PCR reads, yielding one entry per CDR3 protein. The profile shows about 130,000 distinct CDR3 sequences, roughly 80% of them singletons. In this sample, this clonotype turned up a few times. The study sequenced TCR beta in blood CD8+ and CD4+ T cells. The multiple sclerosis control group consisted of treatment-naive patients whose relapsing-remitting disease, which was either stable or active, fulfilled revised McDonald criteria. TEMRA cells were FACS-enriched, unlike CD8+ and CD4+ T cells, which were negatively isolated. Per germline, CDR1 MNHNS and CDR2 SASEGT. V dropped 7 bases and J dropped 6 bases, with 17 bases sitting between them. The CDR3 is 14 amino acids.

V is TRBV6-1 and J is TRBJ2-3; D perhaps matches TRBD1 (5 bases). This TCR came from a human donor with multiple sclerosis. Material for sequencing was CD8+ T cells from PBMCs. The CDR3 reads CASTPRPRQDTQYF. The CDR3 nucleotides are TGTGCCAGCACCCCTCGTCCTAGACAGGATACGCAGTATTTT.